Following are 18 T cell receptor beta chains from one sample sequenced in a study of T-cell reconstitution after alpha-beta-depleted transplantation in children. TCRbeta library preparation incorporated unique molecular identifiers. A single record per CDR3 protein comes from TCRdb applying MiXCR to the PCR reads. The sample records about 980,000 distinct CDR3 sequences, about 30% being singletons. Sample: PBMCs, mostly from graft donor cells, taken 360 days after TCRalphabeta/CD19-depleted stem cell transplant. These receptor sequences come from a boy under three years old who had a stem cell transplant for SCID, so the T cells may come from the graft donor.

This clonotype has a handful of counts. This chain joins TRBV20-1 and TRBJ2-2; 7 bases map to TRBD1. The CDR3 is made up of 13 amino acids. With V trimmed by 5 bases and J by 7 bases, 7 bases remained unmatched. Germline V gene data show CDR1 as DFQATT and CDR2 as SNEGSKA (reference sequence). CDR3 DNA: TGCAGTGCTCGACAGGGAAGCCGCGGGGAGCTGTTTTTT. Encoded protein: CSARQGSRGELFF.

This clonotype has only a few counts. The gene calls are TRBV4-2 and TRBJ2-3, with D possibly TRBD2 on 6 matching bases. The CDR3 has 16 residues. Germline lookup yields CDR1 LGHNA and CDR2 YNFKEQ. V gave up 2 bases and J gave up 3 bases, with 15 bases separating them. The CDR3 coding sequence is TGTGCCAGCAGCCAACTCAGACTAGACGATACAGATACGCAGTATTTT. It codes for CASSQLRLDDTDTQYF.

V and J are TRBV11-2 and TRBJ2-1; 9 nucleotides align to TRBD2. The CDR3 has 18 amino acids. CDR1 and CDR2 (germline): SGHAT, FQNNGV. V lost 6 bases to trimming and J lost 1 base; unmatched junction nucleotides: 13. CDR3 sequence reads: CASSDQWRGGVSYNEQFF. In nucleotides, the CDR3 is TGTGCCAGCAGTGACCAATGGCGGGGGGGCGTTTCCTACAATGAGCAGTTCTTC.

This chain links TRBV2 with TRBJ2-3; 7 bases align to TRBD2. There are 15 residues in the CDR3. Germline V gene lookup returns CDR1 SNHLY and CDR2 FYNNEI. J lost 1 base, V lost 4 bases, and 5 bases had no gene match. CDR3 region: CASSASGFGTDTQYF. The CDR3 DNA follows: TGTGCCAGCAGTGCTAGCGGTTTTGGCACAGATACGCAGTATTTT.

The chain employs TRBV18 and TRBJ2-7; the match to TRBD1 covers 9 bases. This CDR3 is built from 15 residues. Germline loops: CDR1 KGHSH, CDR2 LQKENI. The trim removed 3 bases at V and 0 bases at J, leaving 3 bases unmatched. The CDR3 bases are TGTGCCAGCTCACCGGGACAGGGTAACTCCTACGAGCAGTACTTC. Translated: CASSPGQGNSYEQYF.

J is TRBJ1-1 and V is TRBV12-3 or TRBV12-4; no reliable D call. With 4 bases removed from V and 7 bases from J, the gap between germline ends came to 7 bases. The CDR3 length is 11 residues. In nucleotides, the CDR3 is TGTGCCAGCAGTTCCCCCGTTGAAGCTTTCTTT. Translated: CASSSPVEAFF.

This clonotype came up a few times. The genes are TRBV20-1 and TRBJ2-7; 8 nucleotides line up with TRBD1. Per the germline V gene, CDR1 is DFQATT and CDR2 is SNEGSKA (reference sequence). Trimming took 5 bases from V and 0 from J; bases not matched to a gene: 12. This CDR3 has 16 amino acids. The DNA of the CDR3 is TGCAGTGCTTACACAGCTACAGGGGGTAGCTCCTACGAGCAGTACTTC. Protein sequence: CSAYTATGGSSYEQYF.

This sequence joins TRBV4-3 and TRBJ1-1; D ambiguous. Trimming cost V 1 base and J 0 bases, with 9 bases left between them. From germline, CDR1 is LGHNA and CDR2 YSLEER. CDR3 length equals 15 residues. The CDR3 reads CASSQARRVNTEAFF. The CDR3 region has the DNA TGCGCCAGCAGCCAAGCCCGTAGGGTGAACACTGAAGCTTTCTTT.

The chain has TRBV7-8 and TRBJ2-3, with 8 nucleotides matching TRBD2. Per germline, CDR1 SGHVS and CDR2 FQNEAQ. The CDR3 has 15 amino acids. V shed 1 base, J shed 4 bases, and the junction held 4 bases outside the gene matches. Here the CDR3 reads CASSLVRGAPDTQYF. For the CDR3, the DNA is TGTGCCAGCAGCTTAGTGCGGGGGGCGCCAGATACGCAGTATTTT. The full variable domain, its missing parts supplied by reference TRBV7-8 and TRBJ2-3, is GAGVSQSPRYKVAKRGQDVALRCDPISGHVSLFWYQQALGQGPEFLTYFQNEAQLDKSGLPSDRFFAERPEGSVSTLKIQRTQQEDSAVYLCASSLVRGAPDTQYFGPGTRLTVL.

The rearrangement links TRBV5-1 to TRBJ1-2, with TRBD1 identical over 11 bases. Looked up from germline, CDR1 is SGHRS and CDR2 is YFSETQ. CDR3 length: 16 residues. With 1 base clipped from V and 8 bases from J, the junction kept 10 bases outside the gene matches. CDR3: CASSLPGTGGQGGYTF. CDR3 in DNA: TGCGCCAGCAGCTTGCCGGGGACAGGGGGACAGGGCGGCTACACCTTC. The entire variable domain, with the rest obtained from reference TRBV5-1 and TRBJ1-2, is as follows: KAGVTQTPRYLIKTRGQQVTLSCSPISGHRSVSWYQQTPGQGLQFLFEYFSETQRNKGNFPGRFSGRQFSNSRSEMNVSTLELGDSALYLCASSLPGTGGQGGYTFGSGTRLTVV.

Only a few counts were recorded for this clonotype. The rearrangement uses TRBV20-1 and TRBJ2-1; TRBD1 agrees at 11 bases. Trimming removed 6 bases from V and 9 bases from J; junction bases left unmatched: 10. Germline V gene lookup returns CDR1 DFQATT and CDR2 SNEGSKA (reference sequence). The CDR3 covers 14 residues. This chain's CDR3 is CSAPGQGARGEQFF. The CDR3 nucleotides are TGCAGTGCCCCCGGACAGGGGGCCAGGGGTGAGCAGTTCTTC.

This clonotype was observed a few times. The J gene is TRBJ2-3, the V gene TRBV7-8; D may be TRBD1 (6 bases). V was trimmed by 5 bases and J by 2 bases, leaving 14 bases between them. The CDR3 runs 15 residues. In germline, CDR1 is SGHVS, CDR2 FQNEAQ. The CDR3: CASSLQGTITDTQYF. The CDR3 DNA reads TGTGCCAGCAGCCTGCAGGGGACGATCACAGATACGCAGTATTTT.

This sequence joins TRBV21-1 and TRBJ1-2. TRBV21-1 is termed a pseudogene. The CDR3 runs 16 residues. DNA of the CDR3: TGTGCCAGCAGCAAAGCGACGGTAGGATTACCCTATGGCTACACCTTC. Amino acid sequence: CASSKATVGLPYGYTF.

This clonotype was detected only a few times. The V gene is TRBV5-5, the J gene TRBJ1-1; the match to TRBD1 covers 10 bases. Trimming cost V 3 bases and J 2 bases; bases outside gene matches: 4. CDR1 SGHKS and CDR2 YYEKEE come from the germline V gene (reference sequence). The CDR3 spans 15 residues. CDR3 coding DNA: TGTGCCAGCAGCTGGGGGGACAGGGGAAACACTGAAGCTTTCTTT. Translating gives CASSWGDRGNTEAFF.

This clonotype has at least ten counts. The V and J genes are TRBV7-9 and TRBJ2-7, with TRBD2 identical over 9 bases. V gave up 3 bases and J gave up 2 bases; unmatched junction bases: 2. The length of the CDR3 is 14 residues. In germline, CDR1 is SEHNR, CDR2 FQNEAQ (reference sequence). The CDR3, as DNA: TGTGCCAGCAGCTTGGCTAGCGGGGCCTACGAGCAGTACTTC. Translating it yields CASSLASGAYEQYF.

CDR3 DNA sequence: TGTGCCAGCAGACAGATGAACACTGAAGCTTTCTTT. Translated: CASRQMNTEAFF. V is TRBV28 and J is TRBJ1-1, with D hard to call. Per germline, CDR1 MDHEN and CDR2 SYDVKM. The CDR3 runs 12 residues. Trimming removed 6 bases from V and 0 bases from J, with 5 bases in between.

The chain is built from TRBV28 and TRBJ2-1; D is uncertain. This CDR3 has 14 amino acids. V was pared by 8 bases and J by 5 bases, with 16 bases between. Germline V gene data show CDR1 as MDHEN and CDR2 as SYDVKM. This CDR3 reads CASWPLGADNEQFF. The CDR3 region has the DNA TGTGCCAGCTGGCCGTTGGGCGCCGACAATGAGCAGTTCTTC.

This clonotype was seen a few times. The chain uses TRBV27 and TRBJ2-7, with 7 nucleotides matching TRBD2. The CDR3 extends over 15 amino acids. Trimming cost V 0 bases and J 3 bases; bases outside gene matches: 5. Germline loops: CDR1 MNHEY, CDR2 SMNVEV (reference sequence). The CDR3 reads CASSLSVRGNYEQYF. In nucleotides, the CDR3 is TGTGCCAGCAGTTTATCTGTGCGGGGGAACTACGAGCAGTACTTC.